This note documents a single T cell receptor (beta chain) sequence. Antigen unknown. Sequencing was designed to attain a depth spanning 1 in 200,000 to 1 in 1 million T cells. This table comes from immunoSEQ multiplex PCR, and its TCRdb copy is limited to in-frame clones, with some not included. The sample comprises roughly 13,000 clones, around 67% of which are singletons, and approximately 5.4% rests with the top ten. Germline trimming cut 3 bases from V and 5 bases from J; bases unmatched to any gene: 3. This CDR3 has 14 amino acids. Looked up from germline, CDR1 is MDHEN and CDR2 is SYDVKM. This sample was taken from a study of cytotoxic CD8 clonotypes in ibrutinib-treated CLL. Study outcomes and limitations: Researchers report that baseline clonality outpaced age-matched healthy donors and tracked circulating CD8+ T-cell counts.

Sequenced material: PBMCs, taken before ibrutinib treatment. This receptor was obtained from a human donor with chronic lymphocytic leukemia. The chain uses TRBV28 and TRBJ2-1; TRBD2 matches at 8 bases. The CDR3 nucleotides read TGTGCCAGCAGTTTCGGGGGGGCCCACAATGAGCAGTTCTTC. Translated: CASSFGGAHNEQFF.